One sample yielded the 22 T cell receptor beta chains listed below, sequenced in a study of T cell responses to AZD1222 COVID-19 vaccine. The table came from immunoSEQ multiplex PCR; TCRdb's copy has only in-frame clones and leaves some out. The profile shows some 81,000 clones, around 84% of them singletons. Specimen: peripheral blood, collected 28 days after the second AZD1222 dose. These receptor sequences come from an adult who received the AZD1222 COVID-19 vaccine.

The V and J genes are TRBV29-1 and TRBJ2-3, with D possibly TRBD2 on 6 matching bases. Deletions cut 8 bases from V and 1 base from J, with 13 bases between. The V gene's germline CDR1 is SQVTM and CDR2 ANQGSEA. CDR3 length: 13 residues. The CDR3 loop reads CSLGRDGTDTQYF. Written as DNA, the CDR3 is TGCAGCCTTGGGCGGGACGGCACAGATACGCAGTATTTT.

This chain links TRBV28 with TRBJ2-1, with 13 bases fitting TRBD2. This CDR3 is 15 amino acids long. Unmatched junction bases numbered 12, after V lost 8 bases and J lost 11 bases. The germline V gene has CDR1 MDHEN and CDR2 SYDVKM. The CDR3 DNA reads as TGTGCCAGCGACCCCGAGGGACTAGCGGGGATGAAGCAGTTCTTC. This gives the protein CASDPEGLAGMKQFF.

The gene calls are TRBV7-9 and TRBJ1-1; D call uncertain. Between the trimmed V and J ends, which lost 4 bases and 0 bases, there was a span of 12 bases. Germline V CDR1 and CDR2: SEHNR, FQNEAQ (reference sequence). This CDR3 is built from 15 residues. The CDR3 region has the DNA TGTGCCAGCAGCTCCTCACCGGTCATGAACACTGAAGCTTTCTTT. Its protein product is CASSSSPVMNTEAFF.

V gene TRBV6-5 combines with J gene TRBJ2-1, with TRBD1 identical over 7 bases. The trim removed 1 base at V and 5 bases at J, leaving 2 bases unmatched. CDR3 length equals 14 residues. The germline V gene encodes CDR1 MNHEY and CDR2 SVGAGI. Written as DNA, the CDR3 is TGTGCCAGCAGTTACTGGGGACAGAACAATGAGCAGTTCTTC. Encoded protein: CASSYWGQNNEQFF.

The gene calls are TRBV27 and TRBJ2-7; no firm D call. From germline, CDR1 is MNHEY and CDR2 SMNVEV (reference sequence). The CDR3 length is 16 residues. Trimming stripped 0 bases from V and 0 bases from J, with 12 bases between. CDR3 region: CASSLSETVASYEQYF. CDR3 sequence (DNA): TGTGCCAGCAGTTTATCGGAGACCGTAGCCTCCTACGAGCAGTACTTC.

The V and J genes are TRBV2 and TRBJ1-1, with D possibly being TRBD1 (5 bases). CDR1 and CDR2 (germline): SNHLY, FYNNEI. The CDR3 covers 13 residues. The V and J ends lost 1 base and 5 bases respectively, with 8 bases between them. The DNA of the CDR3 is TGTGCCAGCAGTGAAGGACAGAGGACTGAAGCTTTCTTT. It is translated as CASSEGQRTEAFF.

This clone was counted a single time. The chain joins TRBV18 to TRBJ2-7; possible D gene TRBD1, 5 bases. Germline V CDR1 and CDR2: KGHSH, LQKENI. V was cut by 7 bases and J by 5 bases, with 12 bases left in between. The CDR3 consists of 12 residues. The CDR3 sequence: CASLLEGDEQYF. CDR3 nucleotides: TGTGCCAGCTTACTGGAAGGGGACGAGCAGTACTTC.

This clone has just a few counts. This chain connects TRBV4-2 to TRBJ1-5; possibly TRBD1 for D (5 bases). The V gene's germline CDR1 is LGHNA and CDR2 YNFKEQ. V was pared by 0 bases and J by 11 bases, with 8 bases between. The CDR3 totals 12 residues. DNA for the CDR3: TGTGCCAGCAGCCAAGAGAAGGGGTCCCAGCATTTT. It is translated as CASSQEKGSQHF.

In its sample, this clone was seen a few times. The chain combines TRBV6-5 with TRBJ2-5; D ambiguous. Germline-derived CDR1 and CDR2 are MNHEY and SVGAGI. Deletions cut 0 bases from V and 5 bases from J, with 7 bases between. The CDR3 runs 13 residues. CDR3: CASSYSSLETQYF. The CDR3 nucleotides read TGTGCCAGCAGTTACTCGAGTTTGGAGACCCAGTACTTC.

The chain joins TRBV10-3 to TRBJ2-7; 12 positions match TRBD2. Germline loops: CDR1 ENHRY, CDR2 SYGVKD. There are 14 residues in the CDR3. The J segment lost 5 bases and the V segment lost 4 bases, leaving 3 bases of the junction unmatched. The CDR3 sequence: CAISGTSGTDEQYF. In DNA, the CDR3 is TGTGCCATCAGTGGGACTAGCGGGACCGACGAGCAGTACTTC.

The chain recombines TRBV12-3 or TRBV12-4 with TRBJ1-2, with D uncertain. The CDR3 contains 10 residues. V shed 4 bases and J shed 6 bases, with 3 bases lying between them. CDR3: CASSSNGYTF. Written as DNA, the CDR3 is TGTGCCAGCAGTTCCAATGGCTACACCTTC.

V usage is TRBV6-2 or TRBV6-3 and J usage is TRBJ2-3, with 10 bases fitting TRBD2. The CDR3 sequence is 18 residues long. V was pared by 2 bases and J by 6 bases, with 14 bases of the junction left unmatched. The germline CDR1 and CDR2 sequences are MNHEY and SVGEGT. The CDR3 loop is CASSYPPFSGGAGDTQYF. The CDR3 DNA is TGTGCCAGCAGTTACCCTCCCTTCAGCGGGGGGGCTGGGGATACGCAGTATTTT.

The chain links TRBV7-6 to TRBJ2-7; tentative D call: TRBD1 (5 bases). The CDR3 contains 16 residues. In germline, CDR1 is SGHVS, CDR2 FNYEAQ. V dropped 6 bases and J dropped 0 bases, with 18 bases sitting between them. CDR3 amino acids: CASSSRSGDSSYEQYF. CDR3 coding DNA: TGTGCCAGCAGTTCCCGGTCCGGCGACAGCTCCTACGAGCAGTACTTC.

The V call is TRBV2, the J call TRBJ2-5; no firm D call. The CDR3 consists of 11 residues. Germline V gives CDR1 SNHLY, CDR2 FYNNEI. The germline V and J ends were trimmed by 8 bases and 4 bases, with 8 bases remaining between them. The CDR3 region has the DNA TGTGCCAGCGGCCCAGGAGAGACCCAGTACTTC. Translating gives CASGPGETQYF.

The CDR3 is CASSFRDRRGGSTDTQYF. CDR3 nucleotides: TGTGCCAGCAGTTTTAGGGACCGACGGGGGGGAAGCACAGATACGCAGTATTTT. The V gene is TRBV27, the J gene TRBJ2-3, with 8 bases that match TRBD2. Per the germline V gene, CDR1 is MNHEY and CDR2 is SMNVEV (reference sequence). This CDR3 contains 18 residues. V trimming: 3 bases; J trimming: 0 bases; junction bases outside the gene matches: 11.

Only a few counts were recorded for this clone. The rearrangement joins TRBV28 to TRBJ2-7, with a possible D match to TRBD1 (5 bases). V gave up 8 bases and J gave up 6 bases, with 20 bases separating them. Per germline, CDR1 MDHEN and CDR2 SYDVKM. The CDR3 loop spans 14 amino acids. Here the CDR3 DNA reads TGTGCCAGCTCGGCACAAACAGGATTGGGCGAGCAGTACTTC. It is translated as CASSAQTGLGEQYF.

The CDR3: CASSLLYWAGEQFF. The CDR3 nucleotides are TGTGCCAGCAGCCTTCTTTATTGGGCGGGTGAGCAGTTCTTC. The chain joins TRBV27 to TRBJ2-1; D possibly corresponds to TRBD2 (5 bases). CDR3 length: 14 amino acids. The germline gives CDR1 MNHEY, CDR2 SMNVEV (reference sequence). The ends were cut back, 6 bases at V and 9 bases at J, with 18 bases in the middle.

A word on this clone: This specimen includes other DNA sequences encoding the same CDR3. The chain couples TRBV6-2 or TRBV6-3 to TRBJ2-7; D remains ambiguous. Looked up from germline, CDR1 is MNHEY and CDR2 is SVGEGT. The CDR3 has 12 residues. The ends were cut back, 2 bases at V and 2 bases at J, with 4 bases in the middle. The DNA for the CDR3 is TGTGCCAGCAGTTACCCAGCCTACGAGCAGTACTTC. Translating it yields CASSYPAYEQYF.

The CDR3 region is CASSLVGYGYTF. The CDR3 DNA is TGTGCCAGCAGTTTGGTAGGCTATGGCTACACCTTC. The V gene is TRBV12-3 or TRBV12-4, the J gene TRBJ1-2; D remains unclear. This CDR3 region has 12 residues. Deletions cut 3 bases from V and 4 bases from J, with 6 bases between.

The chain combines TRBV4-1 with TRBJ2-4; tentatively, D is TRBD2 (6 bases). The length of the CDR3 is 18 residues. Trimming took 0 bases from V and 3 from J, leaving 18 bases between them. CDR1 and CDR2 from the germline V gene are MGHRA and YSYEKL. The CDR3 is CASSQEKWRARGKNIQYF. The CDR3 bases are TGCGCCAGCAGCCAAGAGAAATGGAGGGCGCGGGGCAAAAACATTCAGTACTTC.

The chain is built from TRBV6-2 or TRBV6-3 and TRBJ1-1; D gene ambiguous. This CDR3 spans 13 amino acids. In germline, CDR1 is MNHEY, CDR2 SVGEGT. The ends were cut back, 3 bases at V and 1 base at J, with 6 bases in the middle. The CDR3 loop reads CASSYLPNTEAFF. As DNA, the CDR3 is TGTGCCAGCAGTTATCTCCCGAACACTGAAGCTTTCTTT.

The chain is built from TRBV6-5 and TRBJ2-7; the match to TRBD2 covers 10 bases. The CDR3 loop spans 16 amino acids. V dropped 2 bases and J dropped 3; count of bases not matched to a gene: 7. Germline lookup yields CDR1 MNHEY and CDR2 SVGAGI. The CDR3 here is CASSYTKRGGVYEQYF. As DNA, the CDR3 is TGTGCCAGCAGTTACACCAAGCGGGGGGGCGTCTACGAGCAGTACTTC.